These T cell receptor beta chains were read from a single sample in a study of T-cell memory formation after mild COVID-19. MiXCR, run by TCRdb on the 5' RACE reads, gives a single entry per CDR3 protein. Counted here are some 410,000 distinct CDR3 sequences, roughly a quarter occurring once; the ten biggest clones make up about an eighth. Sequencing was performed on PBMCs or a T cell subset sorted from them (not recorded which). The receptors shown here come from an adult woman who had mild COVID-19 (a few samples of this study predate the infection). Cell type and time point are not known. Both conserved end residues are part of each CDR3. Each record gives: clone size, J gene, V gene, D gene, CDR3 protein, CDR3 DNA. D genes are given only for firm matches. Only some rows state a clone size, as once, few, many or a class for expanded clones.

.	TRBJ1-1	TRBV15	.	CATSRVGIGEAFF	TGTGCCACCAGCAGAGTAGGTATTGGTGAAGCTTTCTTT
.	TRBJ1-1	TRBV6-4	TRBD1	CASSQQGVHTEAFF	TGTGCCAGCAGCCAACAGGGGGTCCACACTGAAGCTTTCTTT
few	TRBJ2-7	TRBV6-5	TRBD2	CASSALAVTGNEQYF	TGTGCCAGCAGTGCACTAGCGGTCACGGGTAACGAGCAGTACTTC
few	TRBJ2-2	TRBV4-1	.	CASSQGMAIRRFGELFF	TGCGCCAGCAGCCAAGGGATGGCCATAAGGCGGTTCGGGGAGCTGTTTTTT
.	TRBJ2-3	TRBV20-1	.	CSARRASSTDTQYF	TGCAGTGCTAGACGGGCGTCTAGCACAGATACGCAGTATTTT
.	TRBJ2-1	TRBV4-3	.	CASSQDSELDFNEQFF	TGCGCCAGCAGCCAAGATTCCGAACTAGATTTCAATGAGCAGTTCTTC
.	TRBJ2-7	TRBV3-1	.	CASSQGATYEQYF	TGTGCCAGCAGCCAGGGAGCTACCTACGAGCAGTACTTC
.	TRBJ2-6	TRBV9	TRBD1	CASSVKPGTVTGANVLTF	TGTGCCAGCAGCGTAAAACCCGGGACAGTGACCGGGGCCAACGTCCTGACTTTC
.	TRBJ2-1	TRBV29-1	TRBD2	CSVESGTSGSREQFF	TGCAGCGTTGAGTCGGGGACTAGCGGGAGCAGGGAGCAGTTCTTC
few	TRBJ1-3	TRBV3-1	.	CASSPMVSSGNTIYF	TGTGCCAGCAGCCCCATGGTGAGCTCTGGAAACACCATATATTTT
.	TRBJ2-7	TRBV7-9	.	CASSFNQGTTYEQYF	TGTGCCAGCAGCTTCAACCAGGGGACGACCTACGAGCAGTACTTC
.	TRBJ2-7	TRBV6-2/TRBV6-3	.	CASSYSRRRGTDYEQYF	TGTGCCAGCAGTTACTCGAGGCGGAGGGGGACCGACTACGAGCAGTACTTC
.	TRBJ2-7	TRBV4-1	TRBD1	CASGGGQGAYEQYF	TGCGCCAGCGGTGGAGGACAGGGGGCCTACGAGCAGTACTTC
few	TRBJ2-1	TRBV15	.	CATSGQRSSYNEQFF	TGTGCCACCAGCGGACAGCGAAGCTCCTACAATGAGCAGTTCTTC
.	TRBJ2-5	TRBV5-1	.	CASSFGEETQYF	TGCGCCAGCAGCTTCGGGGAAGAGACCCAGTACTTC
few	TRBJ2-1	TRBV4-3	.	CASSQRGNEQFF	TGCGCCAGCAGCCAACGGGGCAATGAGCAGTTCTTC
.	TRBJ1-1	TRBV18	.	CASSPNENTEAFF	TGTGCCAGCTCACCAAACGAGAACACTGAAGCTTTCTTT
.	TRBJ2-7	TRBV21-1	.	CASSMGLAGDEQYF	TGTGCCAGCAGCATGGGACTAGCGGGGGACGAGCAGTACTTC
.	TRBJ2-5	TRBV11-3	TRBD2	CASSRRTSGYQETQYF	TGTGCCAGCAGCCGCAGGACTAGCGGGTACCAAGAGACCCAGTACTTC
.	TRBJ2-2	TRBV7-2	.	CASSVMVVFTGELFF	TGTGCCAGCAGCGTGATGGTAGTATTCACCGGGGAGCTGTTTTTT
.	TRBJ2-5	TRBV12-3/TRBV12-4	TRBD2	CASSRIRGLAGGETQYF	TGTGCCAGCAGTCGTATTAGGGGACTAGCGGGAGGAGAGACCCAGTACTTC
.	TRBJ2-1	TRBV20-1	.	CSASPTSGINEQFF	TGCAGTGCTAGCCCGACCTCCGGTATCAATGAGCAGTTCTTC
many	TRBJ2-2	TRBV4-3	.	CASSQDPNTGELFF	TGCGCCAGCAGCCAAGACCCCAACACCGGGGAGCTGTTTTTT
.	TRBJ1-1	TRBV7-8	.	CASSGGQFFGAFF	TGTGCCAGCAGCGGAGGCCAATTTTTCGGAGCTTTCTTT
few	TRBJ2-3	TRBV29-1	.	CSVTRESTDTQYF	TGCAGCGTTACTAGGGAAAGCACAGATACGCAGTATTTT
few	TRBJ1-5	TRBV5-5	.	CASSLDAGPQPQHF	TGTGCCAGCAGCTTGGATGCGGGCCCTCAGCCCCAGCATTTT
.	TRBJ2-7	TRBV5-1	.	CASSRQGSFAEQYF	TGCGCCAGCAGCCGTCAGGGGAGTTTCGCCGAGCAGTACTTC
few	TRBJ1-1	TRBV29-1	.	CSEGGGGNF	TGCAGCGAGGGTGGTGGGGGAAACTTT
few	TRBJ1-2	TRBV6-1	.	CASSEYPFLGNGLGWDYGYTF	TGTGCCAGCAGTGAATACCCCTTCCTAGGGAACGGGTTGGGTTGGGACTATGGCTACACCTTC
.	TRBJ2-1	TRBV7-9	.	CASSPPSGLYTYNEQFF	TGTGCCAGCAGCCCCCCCTCCGGACTGTACACCTACAATGAGCAGTTCTTC
few	TRBJ2-2	TRBV5-1	.	CASSFGAGENTGELFF	TGCGCCAGCAGCTTTGGTGCGGGCGAGAACACCGGGGAGCTGTTTTTT
.	TRBJ2-3	TRBV29-1	.	CSVDGDGAYTQYF	TGCAGCGTCGATGGGGACGGGGCGTATACGCAGTATTTT
.	TRBJ2-7	TRBV20-1	TRBD2	CSASSGGQPSYEQYF	TGCAGTGCTAGTAGCGGGGGACAACCTTCCTACGAGCAGTACTTC
.	TRBJ1-1	TRBV6-5	.	CASSYSMVGMEAFF	TGTGCCAGCAGTTACTCGATGGTCGGAATGGAAGCTTTCTTT
.	TRBJ2-7	TRBV7-9	.	CASSSRTREQYF	TGTGCCAGCAGCTCCCGGACCCGCGAGCAGTACTTC
.	TRBJ2-7	TRBV6-2/TRBV6-3	.	CASTGTYEQYF	TGTGCCAGCACAGGGACCTACGAGCAGTACTTC
few	TRBJ2-3	TRBV6-6	.	CASSYPQVDTQYF	TGTGCCAGCAGTTACCCACAAGTAGATACGCAGTATTTT
few	TRBJ2-1	TRBV5-6	TRBD2	CASSFSILAGVHEQFF	TGTGCCAGCAGCTTCTCTATACTAGCGGGAGTTCATGAGCAGTTCTTC
.	TRBJ1-2	TRBV6-2/TRBV6-3	.	CASTLSFDGYTF	TGTGCCAGCACCCTCAGTTTTGATGGCTACACCTTC
many	TRBJ2-5	TRBV4-2	.	CASSQGEEETQYF	TGTGCCAGCAGCCAAGGGGAAGAAGAGACCCAGTACTTC
.	TRBJ2-3	TRBV12-3/TRBV12-4	.	CASSSVIAQYF	TGTGCCAGCAGTTCAGTGATTGCGCAGTATTTT
once	TRBJ2-7	TRBV29-1	.	CSSTWAFTYEQYF	TGCAGCTCCACTTGGGCTTTCACCTACGAGCAGTACTTC
.	TRBJ1-1	TRBV12-3/TRBV12-4	.	CASSLNLDTEAFF	TGTGCCAGCAGTTTAAACCTGGACACTGAAGCTTTCTTT